These 10 T cell receptor beta chains originate from one sample sequenced in a study of Ad26.COV2.S vaccination and SARS-CoV-2 variants. Method: immunoSEQ multiplex PCR; TCRdb's copy keeps in-frame clones and lacks some. The data contain around 310,000 clones, 75% to 90% of them singletons. Treatment in this sample: about 20 received Ad26.COV2.S at low or high dose, single or two shots; 5 received placebo; per-sample allocation not given. Sampling took place 63 days after the first vaccine or placebo injection. Sequencing was performed on peripheral blood, taken in a trial of Ad26.COV2.S vaccine versus placebo. The receptors stem from a person between 18 and 65 years old who received the Ad26.COV2.S COVID-19 vaccine or a placebo.

The rearrangement uses TRBV9 and TRBJ1-5; 9 bases are a match to TRBD1. The CDR3 spans 17 residues. CDR1 and CDR2 from the germline V gene are SGDLS and YYNGEE. Unmatched junction bases numbered 8, after V lost 0 bases and J lost 4 bases. This CDR3 reads CASSVGRGQGVNQPQHF. CDR3 nucleotides: TGTGCCAGCAGCGTAGGCAGGGGACAGGGCGTAAATCAGCCCCAGCATTTT.

This rearrangement joins TRBV5-1 to TRBJ1-1; TRBD1 matches at 8 bases. Per germline, CDR1 SGHRS and CDR2 YFSETQ. There are 15 residues in the CDR3. V was pared by 0 bases and J by 11 bases, with 12 bases of the junction left unmatched. The CDR3 DNA reads as TGCGCCAGCAGCTTGGTGGGCCAAGGCAGGGGGCCGGCTTTCTTT. Its translation is CASSLVGQGRGPAFF. The variable domain in full, with the rest retrieved from reference TRBV5-1 and TRBJ1-1, is KAGVTQTPRYLIKTRGQQVTLSCSPISGHRSVSWYQQTPGQGLQFLFEYFSETQRNKGNFPGRFSGRQFSNSRSEMNVSTLELGDSALYLCASSLVGQGRGPAFFGQGTRLTVV.

The genes are TRBV7-3 and TRBJ2-5; D might be TRBD1 (6 bases). V was cut by 2 bases and J by 5 bases, with 12 bases left in between. Germline V gene lookup returns CDR1 SGHTA and CDR2 FQGTGA. CDR3 length equals 14 residues. CDR3 coding DNA: TGTGCCAGCAGCTTAGCCAGGGGAAGTGAGACCCAGTACTTC. It yields the protein CASSLARGSETQYF.

The CDR3 sequence: CASSSTAQTGRTDTQYF. The CDR3 nucleotides read TGTGCCAGCAGTTCCACCGCCCAGACAGGCCGGACAGATACGCAGTATTTT. V is TRBV6-2 or TRBV6-3 and J is TRBJ2-3, with D maybe TRBD1 (6 bases). The V gene's germline CDR1 is MNHEY and CDR2 SVGEGT. The CDR3 length is 17 residues. The V and J ends lost 4 bases and 3 bases respectively, with 20 bases between them.

The gene calls are TRBV19 and TRBJ2-3; D is perhaps TRBD1 (5 bases). V lost 7 bases and J 2 bases, leaving 10 bases between the germline ends. The length of the CDR3 is 13 residues. Per the germline V gene, CDR1 is LNHDA and CDR2 is SQIVND (reference sequence). The CDR3: CASTDTHTDTQYF. The DNA for the CDR3 is TGTGCCAGTACGGACACTCACACAGATACGCAGTATTTT.

This rearrangement joins TRBV11-3 to TRBJ2-2, with a weak D call TRBD1 (5 bases). The CDR3 is made up of 14 amino acids. Germline V lookup: CDR1 SGHNT, CDR2 YENEEA. The CDR3 region is CASQDTYNTGELFF. The CDR3 DNA follows: TGTGCGTCCCAGGACACCTATAACACCGGGGAGCTGTTTTTT.

V gene TRBV19 combines with J gene TRBJ1-6; TRBD1 aligns across 9 bases. Germline V lookup: CDR1 LNHDA, CDR2 SQIVND (reference sequence). There are 15 residues in the CDR3. The junction had 5 bases not matched to a gene; V was cut back by 4 bases and J by 7 bases. The CDR3 loop reads CASSRDRAVNSPLHF. The CDR3 coding sequence is TGTGCCAGTAGTAGGGACAGGGCTGTGAATTCACCCCTCCACTTT.

This chain joins TRBV6-1 and TRBJ1-5, with D possibly being TRBD1 (6 bases). The germline gives CDR1 MNHNS, CDR2 SASEGT. Deletions cut 3 bases from V and 1 base from J, with 10 bases between. The CDR3 is made up of 15 amino acids. The DNA of the CDR3 is TGTGCCAGCAGTGATCGGGGGGCGAGCAATCAGCCCCAGCATTTT. Residues: CASSDRGASNQPQHF.

V and J are TRBV4-3 and TRBJ2-3; 8 nucleotides align to TRBD2. CDR1 and CDR2 (germline): LGHNA, YSLEER. V gave up 3 bases and J gave up 2 bases; unmatched junction bases: 7. The CDR3 is 16 residues long. CDR3 in DNA: TGCGCCAGCAGCCATTTCATAGCGGGGCTCACAGATACGCAGTATTTT. Its translation is CASSHFIAGLTDTQYF.

The V call is TRBV3-1 (or the pseudogene TRBV3-2), the J call TRBJ2-1; TRBD2 agrees at 9 bases. With V trimmed by 2 bases and J by 4 bases, 6 bases remained unmatched. The CDR3 totals 16 residues. Germline CDR1 reads LGHDT; CDR2 reads YNNKEL (reference sequence). The chain's CDR3 is CASSQTSGLPYNEQFF. The CDR3 DNA is TGTGCCAGCAGCCAAACTAGCGGGTTACCATACAATGAGCAGTTCTTC.